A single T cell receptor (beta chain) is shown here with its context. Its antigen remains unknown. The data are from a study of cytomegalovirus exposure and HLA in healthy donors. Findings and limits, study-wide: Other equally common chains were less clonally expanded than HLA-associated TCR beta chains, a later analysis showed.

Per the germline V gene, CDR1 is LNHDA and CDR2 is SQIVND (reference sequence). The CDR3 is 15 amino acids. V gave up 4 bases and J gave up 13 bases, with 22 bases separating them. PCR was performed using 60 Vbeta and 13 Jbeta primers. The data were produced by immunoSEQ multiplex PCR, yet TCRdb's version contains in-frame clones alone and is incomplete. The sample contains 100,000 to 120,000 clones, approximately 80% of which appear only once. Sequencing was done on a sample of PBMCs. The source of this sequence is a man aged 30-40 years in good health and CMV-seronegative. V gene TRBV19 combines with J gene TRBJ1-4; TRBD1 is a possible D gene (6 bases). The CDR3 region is CASSSSPGNEGGLFF. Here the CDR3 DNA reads TGTGCCAGTAGTAGTTCTCCGGGTAATGAAGGGGGACTGTTTTTT. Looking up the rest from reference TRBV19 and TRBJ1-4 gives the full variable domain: DGGITQSPKYLFRKEGQNVTLSCEQNLNHDAMYWYRQDPGQGLRLIYYSQIVNDFQKGDIAEGYSVSREKKESFPLTVTSAQKNPTAFYLCASSSSPGNEGGLFFGSGTQLSVL.